A single sample gave rise to the 11 T cell receptor beta chains below, sequenced in a study of cytomegalovirus exposure and HLA in healthy donors. Amplification used 60 Vbeta primers and 13 Jbeta primers. Sequencing was performed with immunoSEQ multiplex PCR; in TCRdb, only in-frame clones are kept and a portion is missing. Found here are fewer than 120,000 clones, around three quarters of them singletons; the top ten hold under 1.5%. The sample was PBMCs. All receptors derive from a woman younger than 45 in good health and CMV-seronegative.

This CDR3 is CSVYVLPGLAGSSTDTQYF. CDR3 nucleotides: TGCAGCGTTTACGTACTACCTGGGCTAGCGGGGTCTAGCACAGATACGCAGTATTTT. J is TRBJ2-3 and V is TRBV29-1, with 9 bases lining up with TRBD2. V lost 5 bases, J lost 0 bases, and 18 bases stayed unmatched. Germline CDR1 reads SQVTM; CDR2 reads ANQGSEA. The CDR3 sequence is 19 residues long.

The V and J genes are TRBV30 and TRBJ2-3; a weak D match, TRBD2 (5 bases). This CDR3 comprises 12 residues. Trimming removed 5 bases at V and 4 bases at J, with 10 bases between. Per the germline V gene, CDR1 is GTSNPN and CDR2 is SVGIG (reference sequence). CDR3 DNA sequence: TGTGCCTGGGGGGAGTTCTCAGATACGCAGTATTTT. Translated, it gives CAWGEFSDTQYF.

The J gene is TRBJ2-5, the V gene TRBV28, with D hard to call. Looked up from germline, CDR1 is MDHEN and CDR2 is SYDVKM. This CDR3 is built from 13 residues. V was trimmed by 6 bases and J by 5 bases, leaving 13 bases between them. As DNA, the CDR3 is TGTGCCAGCAGCTCCGGTCCATGGGAGACCCAGTACTTC. This sequence encodes CASSSGPWETQYF.

In this sample, this clone turned up a few times. V and J are TRBV5-6 and TRBJ2-1; maybe TRBD2 (5 bases). The CDR3 runs 14 residues. V shed 3 bases and J shed 7 bases, with 14 bases lying between them. In germline, CDR1 is SGHDT, CDR2 YYEEEE. Here the CDR3 reads CASSSGLSRNEQFF. The CDR3 region has the DNA TGTGCCAGCAGCTCCGGACTGAGCCGGAATGAGCAGTTCTTC.

The genes are TRBV9 and TRBJ2-7; D remains unclear. This CDR3 is built from 15 residues. V was cut by 5 bases and J by 2 bases, with 17 bases left in between. From germline, CDR1 is SGDLS and CDR2 YYNGEE. CDR3 in DNA: TGTGCCAGCAGAGATAACGGTCGAGATCCCTACGAGCAGTACTTC. This sequence encodes CASRDNGRDPYEQYF.

The genes are TRBV28 and TRBJ2-2; tentatively, D is TRBD2 (6 bases). V was clipped by 6 bases and J by 6 bases, with 11 bases between them. This CDR3 contains 13 residues. Germline V gene sequence: CDR1 MDHEN, CDR2 SYDVKM. The CDR3: CASSPLASGELFF. Written as DNA, the CDR3 is TGTGCCAGCAGCCCTCTAGCGTCCGGGGAGCTGTTTTTT.

This rearrangement joins TRBV18 to TRBJ2-1; 10 bases agree with TRBD2. The CDR3 runs to 15 residues. J lost 5 bases, V lost 6 bases, and 7 bases had no gene match. CDR1 and CDR2 from the germline V gene are KGHSH and LQKENI. This CDR3 is CASSPTSGIHNEQFF. CDR3 nucleotide sequence: TGTGCCAGCTCCCCAACTAGCGGGATCCACAATGAGCAGTTCTTC.

Comment on this clone: In the same sample, other DNA sequences code for this CDR3. This chain links TRBV30 with TRBJ1-3; D gene unclear. The CDR3 covers 12 residues. Trimming left V 0 bases short and J 4 bases short, with 4 bases between. Per germline, CDR1 GTSNPN and CDR2 SVGIG (reference sequence). The CDR3 protein is CAWSVLGNTIYF. CDR3 in DNA: TGTGCCTGGAGTGTACTAGGAAACACCATATATTTT. Variable domain in full (rest from reference TRBV30 and TRBJ1-3): SQTIHQWPATLVQPVGSPLSLECTVEGTSNPNLYWYRQAAGRGLQLLFYSVGIGQISSEVPQNLSASRPQDRQFILSSKKLLLSDSGFYLCAWSVLGNTIYFGEGSWLTVV.

The chain recombines TRBV9 with TRBJ2-1, with 10 bases matching TRBD1. The ends lost 4 bases at V and 4 bases at J; junction bases unmatched: 5. The CDR3 sequence is 15 residues long. From germline, CDR1 is SGDLS and CDR2 YYNGEE. CDR3 protein: CASSTRDRGYNEQFF. The DNA of the CDR3 is TGTGCCAGCAGCACCCGGGACAGGGGTTACAATGAGCAGTTCTTC.

The chain combines TRBV6-1 with TRBJ2-7, with a weak D call TRBD1 (6 bases). V was shortened by 4 bases and J by 3 bases, with 10 bases between the two germline ends. Germline CDR1 is MNHNS and CDR2 is SASEGT. The CDR3 runs to 13 residues. The CDR3 region has the DNA TGTGCCAGCAGTGGGACAGATCACTACGAGCAGTACTTC. Its protein product is CASSGTDHYEQYF.

This sequence joins TRBV2 and TRBJ2-5, with TRBD2 matching 9 bases. Germline V gives CDR1 SNHLY, CDR2 FYNNEI. This CDR3 comprises 18 residues. V shed 8 bases and J 4 bases; nucleotides not matched to a gene: 20. The DNA for the CDR3 is TGTGCCAGCGAGAAAAAGCGGGAGGCGTTATTGATTGTAGAGACCCAGTACTTC. Amino acid sequence: CASEKKREALLIVETQYF. Based on the CDR3 plus reference TRBV2 and TRBJ2-5, the full variable domain is EPEVTQTPSHQVTQMGQEVILRCVPISNHLYFYWYRQILGQKVEFLVSFYNNEISEKSEIFDDQFSVERPDGSNFTLKIRSTKLEDSAMYFCASEKKREALLIVETQYFGPGTRLLVL.